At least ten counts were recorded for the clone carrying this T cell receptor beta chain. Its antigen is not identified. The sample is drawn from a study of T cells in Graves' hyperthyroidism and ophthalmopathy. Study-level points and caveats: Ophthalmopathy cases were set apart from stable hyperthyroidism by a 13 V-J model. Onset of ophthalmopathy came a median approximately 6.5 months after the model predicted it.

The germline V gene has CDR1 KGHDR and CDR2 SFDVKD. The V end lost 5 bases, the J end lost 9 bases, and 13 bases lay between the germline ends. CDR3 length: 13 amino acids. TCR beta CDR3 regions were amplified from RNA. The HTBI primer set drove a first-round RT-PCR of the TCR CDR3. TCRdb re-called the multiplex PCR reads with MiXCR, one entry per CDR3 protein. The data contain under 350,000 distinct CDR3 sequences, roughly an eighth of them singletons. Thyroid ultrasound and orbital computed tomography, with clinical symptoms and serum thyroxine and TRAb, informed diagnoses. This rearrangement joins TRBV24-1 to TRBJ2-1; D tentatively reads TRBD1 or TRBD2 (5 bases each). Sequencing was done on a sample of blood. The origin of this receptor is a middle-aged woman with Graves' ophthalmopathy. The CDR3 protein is CATSAKGRIEQFF. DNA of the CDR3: TGTGCCACCAGTGCCAAGGGACGAATTGAGCAGTTCTTC.